This is a list of T cell receptor beta chains from one sample in a study of T-cell reconstitution after alpha-beta-depleted transplantation in children. A single record per CDR3 protein comes from TCRdb applying MiXCR to the PCR reads. In the table there are fewer than 700,000 distinct CDR3 sequences, 10% to 15% of which are singletons. Sequenced material: PBMCs, mostly from graft donor cells, taken 360 days after TCRalphabeta/CD19-depleted stem cell transplant. Receptors were obtained from a male patient younger than 18 who had a stem cell transplant for acute myeloid leukemia, so the T cells may come from the graft donor. Each CDR3 is given with its conserved first and last residue. The D gene is left open where the match is weak. Not every row has a clone size; where given, it reads once, few, many or a size class.

d_call: TRBD2; cdr3_length: 17; j_call: TRBJ2-1; clone_size: NA; v_call: TRBV12-3/TRBV12-4; cdr3_nt: TGTGCCAGCAGTTTCGATACAGGCGGGGGGACCTACAATGAGCAGTTCTTC; cdr3_aa: CASSFDTGGGTYNEQFF
d_call: TRBD2; cdr3_length: 14; j_call: TRBJ2-7; clone_size: NA; v_call: TRBV20-1; cdr3_nt: TGCAGTGCGGTGACTAGCGGGAGCCCCTACGAGCAGTACTTC; cdr3_aa: CSAVTSGSPYEQYF
d_call: TRBD1; cdr3_length: 15; j_call: TRBJ2-7; clone_size: few; v_call: TRBV7-2; cdr3_nt: TGTGCCAGCAGCTTAGATGGACAGGCTTTCTACGAGCAGTACTTC; cdr3_aa: CASSLDGQAFYEQYF
d_call: NA; cdr3_length: 12; j_call: TRBJ2-1; clone_size: many; v_call: TRBV6-2/TRBV6-3; cdr3_nt: TGTGCCAGCAGTTACGGTATAGCACGGCAGTTCTTC; cdr3_aa: CASSYGIARQFF
d_call: NA; cdr3_length: 12; j_call: TRBJ2-1; clone_size: few; v_call: TRBV19; cdr3_nt: TGTGCCAGTAGTCAGTATGTCAATGAGCAGTTCTTC; cdr3_aa: CASSQYVNEQFF
d_call: NA; cdr3_length: 14; j_call: TRBJ2-5; clone_size: NA; v_call: TRBV27; cdr3_nt: TGTGCCAGCGGCCTCGTGTGGGCGGGGGAGACCCAGTACTTC; cdr3_aa: CASGLVWAGETQYF
d_call: TRBD1; cdr3_length: 14; j_call: TRBJ2-1; clone_size: few; v_call: TRBV2; cdr3_nt: TGTGCCAGCAGTGACGGGACAGGCATGAATGAGCAGTTCTTC; cdr3_aa: CASSDGTGMNEQFF
d_call: NA; cdr3_length: 14; j_call: TRBJ1-2; clone_size: many; v_call: TRBV5-8; cdr3_nt: TGTGCCAGCAGCTTGGTAAGGGACCCGAATGGCTACACCTTC; cdr3_aa: CASSLVRDPNGYTF
d_call: NA; cdr3_length: 17; j_call: TRBJ2-3; clone_size: NA; v_call: TRBV5-6; cdr3_nt: TGTGCCAGCAGCTTGGCTGCGGGATTGAGGGTCACAGATACGCAGTATTTT; cdr3_aa: CASSLAAGLRVTDTQYF
d_call: NA; cdr3_length: 15; j_call: TRBJ2-5; clone_size: few; v_call: TRBV15; cdr3_nt: TGTGCCACCAGCAGAGCACAGGGACCAATAGAGACCCAGTACTTC; cdr3_aa: CATSRAQGPIETQYF
d_call: NA; cdr3_length: 13; j_call: TRBJ2-4; clone_size: NA; v_call: TRBV27; cdr3_nt: TGTGCCAGCAGTTTATTGGGAGAATACATTCAGTACTTC; cdr3_aa: CASSLLGEYIQYF
d_call: NA; cdr3_length: 11; j_call: TRBJ2-1; clone_size: NA; v_call: TRBV29-1; cdr3_nt: TGCAGCTCCCGAAGGGACCCACCTCAGTTCTTC; cdr3_aa: CSSRRDPPQFF
d_call: TRBD1; cdr3_length: 18; j_call: TRBJ2-6; clone_size: few; v_call: TRBV28; cdr3_nt: TGTGCCAGCAGTTTATCCGGACAGGGGGCCTCAGGGGCCAACGTCCTGACTTTC; cdr3_aa: CASSLSGQGASGANVLTF
d_call: TRBD1; cdr3_length: 15; j_call: TRBJ2-7; clone_size: few; v_call: TRBV11-3; cdr3_nt: TGTGCCAGCAGCCGTACAGGGGCCCCTGACGGCGAGCAGTACTTC; cdr3_aa: CASSRTGAPDGEQYF
d_call: NA; cdr3_length: 13; j_call: TRBJ2-7; clone_size: many; v_call: TRBV15; cdr3_nt: TGTGCCACCAGCAGAGGGCGGCAGCACGAGCAGTACTTC; cdr3_aa: CATSRGRQHEQYF
d_call: NA; cdr3_length: 15; j_call: TRBJ2-7; clone_size: NA; v_call: TRBV7-2; cdr3_nt: TGTGCCAGCAGTCTCCTTTTCCCGACAGGTCGCGAGCAGTACTTC; cdr3_aa: CASSLLFPTGREQYF
d_call: TRBD2; cdr3_length: 17; j_call: TRBJ2-1; clone_size: many; v_call: TRBV7-8; cdr3_nt: TGTGCCAGCAGCTCGACTAGCGGGAGGGCCGCTAGCAATGAGCAGTTCTTC; cdr3_aa: CASSSTSGRAASNEQFF
d_call: TRBD1; cdr3_length: 14; j_call: TRBJ2-1; clone_size: few; v_call: TRBV7-2; cdr3_nt: TGTGCCAGCAGCTTAGACAGGGGGGACAATGAGCAGTTCTTC; cdr3_aa: CASSLDRGDNEQFF
d_call: TRBD1; cdr3_length: 15; j_call: TRBJ2-2; clone_size: NA; v_call: TRBV15; cdr3_nt: TGTGCCACCAGACCGACAGGGAAGAACACCGGGGAGCTGTTTTTT; cdr3_aa: CATRPTGKNTGELFF
d_call: TRBD1; cdr3_length: 15; j_call: TRBJ2-5; clone_size: once; v_call: TRBV20-1; cdr3_nt: TGCAGTGCTAGAGATAGGGCAGGGGGCGCAGAGACCCAGTACTTC; cdr3_aa: CSARDRAGGAETQYF
d_call: TRBD2; cdr3_length: 19; j_call: TRBJ2-6; clone_size: NA; v_call: TRBV20-1; cdr3_nt: TGCAGTGCTAGAGAATTCGGGCTAGCGGAGTTCTCTGGGGCCAACGTCCTGACTTTC; cdr3_aa: CSAREFGLAEFSGANVLTF
d_call: NA; cdr3_length: 15; j_call: TRBJ1-1; clone_size: few; v_call: TRBV15; cdr3_nt: TGTGCCACCAGCAGAGATCCGCAGGGGAGCACTGAAGCTTTCTTT; cdr3_aa: CATSRDPQGSTEAFF
d_call: TRBD1; cdr3_length: 14; j_call: TRBJ1-4; clone_size: NA; v_call: TRBV25-1; cdr3_nt: TGTGCCAGCTCGCGAGACAGGGTTAATGAAAAACTGTTTTTT; cdr3_aa: CASSRDRVNEKLFF
d_call: NA; cdr3_length: 16; j_call: TRBJ2-3; clone_size: NA; v_call: TRBV6-1; cdr3_nt: TGTGCCAGCAGACTGGCCTTTGGGGCGGGGACAGATACGCAGTATTTT; cdr3_aa: CASRLAFGAGTDTQYF
d_call: NA; cdr3_length: 15; j_call: TRBJ2-1; clone_size: many; v_call: TRBV6-5; cdr3_nt: TGTGCCAGCAGTTACGAGTCGGGAGTATACAATGAGCAGTTCTTC; cdr3_aa: CASSYESGVYNEQFF
d_call: TRBD1; cdr3_length: 14; j_call: TRBJ2-7; clone_size: NA; v_call: TRBV7-9; cdr3_nt: TGTGCCAGCAGCTTGGGACAGTACTCCTACGAGCAGTACTTC; cdr3_aa: CASSLGQYSYEQYF
d_call: NA; cdr3_length: 17; j_call: TRBJ2-5; clone_size: NA; v_call: TRBV18; cdr3_nt: TGTGCCAGCTCACGAGTATCCGGGACTCGGGCGGCAGAGACCCAGTACTTC; cdr3_aa: CASSRVSGTRAAETQYF
d_call: TRBD1; cdr3_length: 14; j_call: TRBJ2-1; clone_size: NA; v_call: TRBV20-1; cdr3_nt: TGCAGTGCTCGGGACAGGGGCCTATACAATGAGCAGTTCTTC; cdr3_aa: CSARDRGLYNEQFF
d_call: TRBD2; cdr3_length: 17; j_call: TRBJ2-7; clone_size: many; v_call: TRBV28; cdr3_nt: TGTGCCAGCACTATTGGGCTAGCGGGTATCACCCACTACGAGCAGTACTTC; cdr3_aa: CASTIGLAGITHYEQYF
d_call: TRBD2; cdr3_length: 14; j_call: TRBJ2-4; clone_size: NA; v_call: TRBV29-1; cdr3_nt: TGCAGCGTGGGGACTAGCGGGAGGGAAAACATTCAGTACTTC; cdr3_aa: CSVGTSGRENIQYF
d_call: NA; cdr3_length: 12; j_call: TRBJ2-3; clone_size: many; v_call: TRBV28; cdr3_nt: TGTGCCAGCACAGCCAGACCAGATACGCAGTATTTT; cdr3_aa: CASTARPDTQYF
d_call: TRBD2; cdr3_length: 17; j_call: TRBJ2-3; clone_size: NA; v_call: TRBV5-8; cdr3_nt: TGTGCCAGCAGACTACCGGGACTAGCGGGGGGCACAGATACGCAGTATTTT; cdr3_aa: CASRLPGLAGGTDTQYF
d_call: NA; cdr3_length: 13; j_call: TRBJ2-7; clone_size: NA; v_call: TRBV5-1; cdr3_nt: TGCGCCAGCGCAACGGAACTAGCCTACGAGCAGTACTTC; cdr3_aa: CASATELAYEQYF
d_call: TRBD2; cdr3_length: 15; j_call: TRBJ2-7; clone_size: few; v_call: TRBV7-2; cdr3_nt: TGTGCCAGCGGGAGGGACCGCTCCCTCACGGGGGAGCAGTACTTC; cdr3_aa: CASGRDRSLTGEQYF
d_call: NA; cdr3_length: 18; j_call: TRBJ2-1; clone_size: many; v_call: TRBV15; cdr3_nt: TGTGCCACCAGCAGATTCCGGACGCGCCGAAGCTCCTACAATGAGCAGTTCTTC; cdr3_aa: CATSRFRTRRSSYNEQFF
d_call: TRBD2; cdr3_length: 11; j_call: TRBJ2-5; clone_size: many; v_call: TRBV20-1; cdr3_nt: TGCAGTGAGCGGGGTCCGGAGACCCAGTACTTC; cdr3_aa: CSERGPETQYF
d_call: TRBD2; cdr3_length: 15; j_call: TRBJ2-1; clone_size: many; v_call: TRBV6-5; cdr3_nt: TGTGCCAGCAGTTACTGGGGGGAGGGGAACAATGAGCAGTTCTTC; cdr3_aa: CASSYWGEGNNEQFF
d_call: NA; cdr3_length: 15; j_call: TRBJ2-7; clone_size: many; v_call: TRBV29-1; cdr3_nt: TGCAGCGTTGGGGGGTATAGCCCAGGGGCCTACGAGCAGTACTTC; cdr3_aa: CSVGGYSPGAYEQYF
d_call: TRBD1; cdr3_length: 18; j_call: TRBJ2-7; clone_size: once; v_call: TRBV24-1; cdr3_nt: TGTGCCACCAGCTCTACGCGGACAGGTCTTTGGGAGTTTGGCGAGCAGTACTTC; cdr3_aa: CATSSTRTGLWEFGEQYF
d_call: NA; cdr3_length: 19; j_call: TRBJ2-1; clone_size: few; v_call: TRBV21-1; cdr3_nt: TGTGCCAGCAGCAAACCGGGGTGGCGGGAGGTCTGGCCCTACAATGAGCAGTTCTTC; cdr3_aa: CASSKPGWREVWPYNEQFF
d_call: NA; cdr3_length: 14; j_call: TRBJ2-5; clone_size: many; v_call: TRBV29-1; cdr3_nt: TGCAGCGTCAGTAGCGGAGCTTTCCAAGAGACCCAGTACTTC; cdr3_aa: CSVSSGAFQETQYF
d_call: TRBD2; cdr3_length: 18; j_call: TRBJ2-3; clone_size: once; v_call: TRBV18; cdr3_nt: TGTGCCAGCTCACCACCCAGTGCTAGCGGGAGAGGGACAGATACGCAGTATTTT; cdr3_aa: CASSPPSASGRGTDTQYF